Following are 14 T cell receptor beta chains from one sample sequenced in a study of shared clonotypes between healthy human individuals. TCRdb keeps only in-frame clones here, not all; method: immunoSEQ multiplex PCR. The data hold over a million clones, with roughly 96% observed a single time. The sample comprised naive CD4+ T cells sorted from blood. The subset here: CD45RA+ positively selected. The receptors were gathered from a man in his thirties or forties in good health.

CDR3 DNA: TGTGCCAGCAGTTTATCGTTTGGGGCGACCTACGAGCAGTACTTC. It encodes CASSLSFGATYEQYF. The chain carries TRBV27 and TRBJ2-7; D perhaps matches TRBD1 (5 bases). The V and J ends lost 0 bases and 2 bases respectively, with 11 bases between them. The germline CDR1 and CDR2 sequences are MNHEY and SMNVEV (reference sequence). This CDR3 is 15 amino acids long.

The chain recombines TRBV5-6 with TRBJ2-5, with 7 bases matching TRBD1. CDR3 length: 15 residues. After removal of 0 bases from V and 2 bases from J, the junction contained 4 bases not matched to a gene. The germline CDR1 and CDR2 sequences are SGHDT and YYEEEE. CDR3 amino acids: CASSLGQGRQETQYF. The CDR3 DNA is TGTGCCAGCAGCTTGGGACAGGGAAGACAAGAGACCCAGTACTTC.

J is TRBJ1-3 and V is TRBV4-1, with D possibly TRBD1 on 6 matching bases. The germline V gene encodes CDR1 MGHRA and CDR2 YSYEKL. The V end lost 6 bases, the J end lost 4 bases, and 13 bases lay between the germline ends. This CDR3 is 14 amino acids long. The CDR3 loop reads CASSQGLGGNTIYF. As DNA, the CDR3 is TGCGCCAGCAGTCAGGGGCTGGGGGGAAACACCATATATTTT.

The rearrangement joins TRBV5-4 to TRBJ2-7; 9 bases match TRBD1. The CDR3 extends over 12 amino acids. Germline lookup yields CDR1 SGHNT and CDR2 YYREEE (reference sequence). The CDR3 region is CVPDRGLGEQYF. DNA of the CDR3: TGTGTCCCAGACAGGGGGTTGGGCGAGCAGTACTTC.

This chain uses TRBV6-5 with TRBJ2-7; no clear D gene. V gave up 2 bases and J gave up 2 bases, with 13 bases separating them. The CDR3 spans 15 residues. Germline V lookup: CDR1 MNHEY, CDR2 SVGAGI. The CDR3: CASSYQHRAAYEQYF. CDR3 nucleotide sequence: TGTGCCAGCAGTTACCAGCATCGCGCGGCCTACGAGCAGTACTTC.

This rearrangement joins TRBV7-8 to TRBJ2-7; 10 bases fit TRBD1. The ends lost 2 bases at V and 4 bases at J; junction bases unmatched: 5. Germline CDR1 SGHVS, CDR2 FQNEAQ. CDR3 length: 15 amino acids. The CDR3 protein is CASSLMPGQGYEQYF. The CDR3 DNA sequence: TGTGCCAGCAGCTTAATGCCGGGACAGGGGTACGAGCAGTACTTC.

This chain connects TRBV29-1 to TRBJ2-6; D not resolved. The CDR3 has 13 amino acids. Trimming left V 7 bases short and J 4 bases short, with 11 bases between. Germline V gives CDR1 SQVTM, CDR2 ANQGSEA. The CDR3 spells CSADTAGANVLTF. In DNA, the CDR3 is TGCAGCGCTGACACGGCGGGGGCCAACGTCCTGACTTTC.

The chain uses TRBV7-2 and TRBJ2-7; 11 nucleotides agree with TRBD1. CDR3 length: 15 amino acids. Germline V CDR1 and CDR2: SGHTA, FQGNSA. J lost 3 bases, V lost 4 bases, and 5 bases had no gene match. CDR3 nucleotide sequence: TGTGCCAGCAGCTCACGGGACAGGGGGATCTACGAGCAGTACTTC. Protein product: CASSSRDRGIYEQYF.

The chain recombines TRBV25-1 with TRBJ2-7; no clear D gene. V lost 6 bases and J lost 0, with 6 bases in between. The germline CDR1 and CDR2 sequences are MGHDK and SYGVNS. This CDR3 comprises 12 residues. The CDR3 spells CASSSPSYEQYF. The CDR3 bases are TGTGCCAGCAGCTCCCCCTCCTACGAGCAGTACTTC.

The CDR3 sequence is CASSLDSRTGGVYGYTF. The CDR3 bases are TGTGCCAGCAGCTTAGACTCTCGGACAGGGGGCGTCTATGGCTACACCTTC. This chain connects TRBV11-2 to TRBJ1-2, with 11 bases fitting TRBD1. Germline values: CDR1 SGHAT, CDR2 FQNNGV. CDR3 size: 17 residues. J lost 4 bases, V lost 0 bases, and 7 bases had no gene match.

As to this clone: Other DNA sequences in the same sample also yield this CDR3. This rearrangement joins TRBV11-2 to TRBJ2-1, with 9 bases identical to TRBD1. CDR3 size: 15 residues. V lost 1 base and J lost 4; bases outside the gene matches: 2. In germline, CDR1 is SGHAT, CDR2 FQNNGV. This chain's CDR3 is CASSLGGTGYNEQFF. CDR3 coding DNA: TGTGCCAGCAGCTTAGGCGGGACAGGGTACAATGAGCAGTTCTTC.

V gene TRBV15 combines with J gene TRBJ2-3, with 7 bases aligning to TRBD1. Germline V gene data show CDR1 as LNHNV and CDR2 as YYDKDF (reference sequence). The V and J ends lost 1 base and 8 bases, in that order; junction bases with no gene match: 9. CDR3 length: 15 residues. The CDR3 region is CATSRGTGQTGTQYF. Written as DNA, the CDR3 is TGTGCCACCAGCAGAGGGACAGGCCAAACGGGTACGCAGTATTTT.

This chain links TRBV7-6 with TRBJ2-3; no clear D. V was shortened by 5 bases and J by 2 bases, with 5 bases between the two germline ends. CDR3 size: 12 residues. Germline CDR1 reads SGHVS; CDR2 reads FNYEAQ. The CDR3 nucleotides are TGTGCCAGCAGCCAGAACACAGATACGCAGTATTTT. It codes for CASSQNTDTQYF.

The chain combines TRBV18 with TRBJ2-7; D is perhaps TRBD1 (6 bases). The CDR3 runs to 13 residues. Per germline, CDR1 KGHSH and CDR2 LQKENI. V lost 4 bases and J lost 0, with 7 bases in between. The chain's CDR3 is CASSQGVSYEQYF. CDR3 coding DNA: TGTGCCAGCTCACAGGGGGTCTCCTACGAGCAGTACTTC.